The present entry profiles one TCR beta chain with its context. Other nucleotide sequences from this sample produce the same CDR3. CDR3 length: 12 amino acids. CDR1 is SGHRS and CDR2 is YFSETQ in the germline V gene. With 2 bases removed from V and 4 bases from J, the gap between germline ends came to 7 bases. The data originate from a study of T cell responses to AZD1222 COVID-19 vaccine. This table comes from immunoSEQ multiplex PCR, and its TCRdb copy is limited to in-frame clones, with some not included. Among 87,000 or so clones listed, nearly 90% were seen once. This specimen consisted of peripheral blood, obtained on day 0 of AZD1222 vaccination. The sequence was collected from an adult in good health. The chain is built from TRBV5-1 and TRBJ2-7; D might be TRBD1 (6 bases). CDR3 protein: CASSLQGYEQYF. DNA of the CDR3: TGCGCCAGCAGCTTACAGGGATACGAGCAGTACTTC. The variable domain in full, completed from reference TRBV5-1 and TRBJ2-7, reads KAGVTQTPRYLIKTRGQQVTLSCSPISGHRSVSWYQQTPGQGLQFLFEYFSETQRNKGNFPGRFSGRQFSNSRSEMNVSTLELGDSALYLCASSLQGYEQYFGPGTRLTVT.